This TCR beta chain was sequenced for a study of blood T cell repertoires in COVID-19. Study context: COVID-19 samples, acute and convalescent, were from the United States, Italy and Spain. PBMCs, B-cell-depleted T cells, or T cells provided the cDNA or gDNA that made up the material.

A Seattle source enrolled patients during active infection and followed them longitudinally. In the authors' methods: Reference gene primer amplification gave estimated nucleated cell counts. TCRdb's table, derived via immunoSEQ multiplex PCR, lists solely in-frame clones and lacks some. V, J and clone size reflect that table, while D and trimming were determined from the DNA. Of about 160,000 clones listed, about 85% are singletons. Trimming at V came to 4 bases and at J to 3 bases, leaving 7 bases not matched to a gene. CDR3 size: 16 residues. Per germline, CDR1 MNHNS and CDR2 SASEGT. The sequence was collected from a woman aged 45-59 years with COVID-19, enrolled during active disease. V usage is TRBV6-1 and J usage is TRBJ2-5; 11 bases align to TRBD2. Input material: peripheral blood. CDR3 sequence reads: CASSALLAGEKETQYF. CDR3 coding DNA: TGTGCCAGCAGTGCGCTACTAGCGGGGGAAAAAGAGACCCAGTACTTC.